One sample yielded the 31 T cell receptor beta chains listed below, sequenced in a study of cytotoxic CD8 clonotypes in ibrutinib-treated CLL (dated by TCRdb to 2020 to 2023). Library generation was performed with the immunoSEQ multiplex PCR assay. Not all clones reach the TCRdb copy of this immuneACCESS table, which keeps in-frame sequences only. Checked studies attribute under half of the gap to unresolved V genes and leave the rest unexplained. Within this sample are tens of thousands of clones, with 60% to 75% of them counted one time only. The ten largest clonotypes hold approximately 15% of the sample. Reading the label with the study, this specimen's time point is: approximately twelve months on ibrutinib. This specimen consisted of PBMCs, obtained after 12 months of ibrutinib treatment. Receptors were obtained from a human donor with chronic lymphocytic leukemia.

CDR3 bases: TGCGCCAGCAGCGGGAGGGACACCGGGGAGCTGTTTTTT. This sequence encodes CASSGRDTGELFF. The chain is built from TRBV10-1 and TRBJ2-2; 8 positions match TRBD2. After removal of 6 bases from V and 3 bases from J, the junction contained 0 bases not matched to a gene. Germline values: CDR1 WNHNN, CDR2 SYGVQD (reference sequence). CDR3 length: 13 residues.

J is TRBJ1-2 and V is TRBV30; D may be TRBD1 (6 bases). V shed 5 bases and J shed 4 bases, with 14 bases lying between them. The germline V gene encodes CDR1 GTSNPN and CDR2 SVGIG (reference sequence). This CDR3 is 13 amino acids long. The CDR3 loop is CAWDRTSSYGYTF. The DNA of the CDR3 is TGTGCCTGGGACAGGACCTCTTCCTATGGCTACACCTTC.

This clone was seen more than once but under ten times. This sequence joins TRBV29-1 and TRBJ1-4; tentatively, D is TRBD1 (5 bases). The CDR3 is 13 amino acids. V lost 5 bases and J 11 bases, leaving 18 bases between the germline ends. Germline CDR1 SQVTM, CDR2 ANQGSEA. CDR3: CSVILLGEGKLFF. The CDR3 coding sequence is TGCAGCGTTATCCTCCTCGGTGAGGGGAAACTGTTTTTT.

The CDR3 DNA sequence: TGTGCCAGCAGCCAAGTTCGGGCTTCTGGCTCCTACGAGCAGTACTTC. Its translation is CASSQVRASGSYEQYF. J is TRBJ2-7 and V is TRBV4-2, with no clear D. CDR3 size: 16 residues. Trimming removed 1 base from V and 0 bases from J, with 13 bases in between. From germline, CDR1 is LGHNA and CDR2 YNFKEQ.

The CDR3 spells CASSEELNYGYTF. CDR3 sequence (DNA): TGTGCCAGCAGTGAAGAGCTCAACTATGGCTACACCTTC. J is TRBJ1-2 and V is TRBV2; D not certain. Germline V CDR1 and CDR2: SNHLY, FYNNEI. This CDR3 is 13 amino acids long. The V and J ends lost 1 base and 2 bases respectively, with 5 bases between them.

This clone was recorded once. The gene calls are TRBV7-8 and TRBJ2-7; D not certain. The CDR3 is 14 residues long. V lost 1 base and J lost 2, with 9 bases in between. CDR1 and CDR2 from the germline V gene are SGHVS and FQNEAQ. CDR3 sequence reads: CASSLGGGPYEQYF. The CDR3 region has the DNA TGTGCCAGCAGCTTAGGAGGCGGACCCTACGAGCAGTACTTC.

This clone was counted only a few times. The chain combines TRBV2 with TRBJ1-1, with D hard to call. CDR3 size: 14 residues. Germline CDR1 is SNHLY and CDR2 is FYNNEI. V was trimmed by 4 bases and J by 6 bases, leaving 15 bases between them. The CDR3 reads CASSGMKKYSEAFF. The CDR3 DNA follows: TGTGCCAGCAGTGGTATGAAAAAGTATTCTGAAGCTTTCTTT.

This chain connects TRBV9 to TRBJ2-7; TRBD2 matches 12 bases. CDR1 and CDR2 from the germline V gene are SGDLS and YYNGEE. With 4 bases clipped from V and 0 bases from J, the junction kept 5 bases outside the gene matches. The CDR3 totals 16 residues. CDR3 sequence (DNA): TGTGCCAGCAGCTTAGGGACTAGCGGGCACTCCTACGAGCAGTACTTC. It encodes CASSLGTSGHSYEQYF. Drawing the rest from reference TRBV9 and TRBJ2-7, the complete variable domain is DSGVTQTPKHLITATGQRVTLRCSPRSGDLSVYWYQQSLDQGLQFLIQYYNGEERAKGNILERFSAQQFPDLHSELNLSSLELGDSALYFCASSLGTSGHSYEQYFGPGTRLTVT.

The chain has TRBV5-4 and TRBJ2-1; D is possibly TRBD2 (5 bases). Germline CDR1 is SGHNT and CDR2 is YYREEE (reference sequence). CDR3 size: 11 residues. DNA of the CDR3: TGTGCGAGTAGCCGGGGCAATGAGCAGTTCTTC. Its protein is CASSRGNEQFF.

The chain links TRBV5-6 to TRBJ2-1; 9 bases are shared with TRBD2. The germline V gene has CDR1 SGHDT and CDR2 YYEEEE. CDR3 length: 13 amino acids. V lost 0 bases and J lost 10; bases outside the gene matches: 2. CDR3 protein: CASSLGSGREQFF. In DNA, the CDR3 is TGTGCCAGCAGCTTGGGAAGCGGGAGGGAGCAGTTCTTC.

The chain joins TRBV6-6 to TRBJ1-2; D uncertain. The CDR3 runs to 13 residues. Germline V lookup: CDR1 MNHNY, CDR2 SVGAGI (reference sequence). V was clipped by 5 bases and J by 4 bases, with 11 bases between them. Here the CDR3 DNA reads TGTGCCAGCAGTATCGTCAGCTTCTATGGCTACACCTTC. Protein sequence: CASSIVSFYGYTF.

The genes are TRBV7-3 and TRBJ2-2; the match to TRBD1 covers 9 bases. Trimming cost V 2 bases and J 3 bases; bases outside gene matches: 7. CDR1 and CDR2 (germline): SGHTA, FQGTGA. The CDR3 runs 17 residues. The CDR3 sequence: CASSLPGTGHDTGELFF. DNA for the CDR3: TGTGCCAGCAGCTTACCCGGGACAGGGCATGACACCGGGGAGCTGTTTTTT.

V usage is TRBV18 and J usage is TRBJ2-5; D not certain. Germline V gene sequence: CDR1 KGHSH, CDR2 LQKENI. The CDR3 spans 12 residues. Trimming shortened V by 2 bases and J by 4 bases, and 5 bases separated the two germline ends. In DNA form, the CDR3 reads TGTGCCAGCTCACCAAGGCGAGAGACCCAGTACTTC. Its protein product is CASSPRRETQYF.

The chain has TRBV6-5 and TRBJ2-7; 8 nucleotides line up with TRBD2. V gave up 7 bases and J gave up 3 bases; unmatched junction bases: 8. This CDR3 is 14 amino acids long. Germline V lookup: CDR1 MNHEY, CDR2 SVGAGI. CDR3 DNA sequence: TGTGCCAGCAAAAAGCGGGAGCTCATCTACGAGCAGTACTTC. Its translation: CASKKRELIYEQYF.

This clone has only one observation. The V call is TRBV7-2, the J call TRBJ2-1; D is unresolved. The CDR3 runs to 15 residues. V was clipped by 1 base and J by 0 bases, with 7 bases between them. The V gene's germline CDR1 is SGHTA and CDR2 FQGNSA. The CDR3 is CASSLDGYSYNEQFF. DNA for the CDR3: TGTGCCAGCAGCTTAGATGGCTACTCCTACAATGAGCAGTTCTTC.

CDR3: CASRFGVGANYGYTF. The CDR3 nucleotides are TGTGCCAGCAGATTCGGGGTTGGGGCGAACTATGGCTACACCTTC. The chain links TRBV28 to TRBJ1-2, with D perhaps TRBD1 (5 bases). CDR1 is MDHEN, CDR2 SYDVKM, per germline. The CDR3 length is 15 residues. V dropped 6 bases and J dropped 2 bases, with 16 bases sitting between them.

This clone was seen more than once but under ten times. This CDR3 reads CASGSLKGARQFF. CDR3 sequence (DNA): TGTGCTAGTGGTTCCCTTAAGGGGGCAAGACAGTTCTTC. V gene TRBV12-5 combines with J gene TRBJ2-1; 7 positions match TRBD1. Trimming removed 4 bases from V and 13 bases from J; junction bases left unmatched: 10. The CDR3 length is 13 residues. The germline CDR1 and CDR2 sequences are LGHNT and FRNRAP.

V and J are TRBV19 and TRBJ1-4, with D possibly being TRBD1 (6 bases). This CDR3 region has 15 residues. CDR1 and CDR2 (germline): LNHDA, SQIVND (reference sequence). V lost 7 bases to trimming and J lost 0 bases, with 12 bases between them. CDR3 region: CASTTGYATNEKLFF. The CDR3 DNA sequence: TGTGCCAGTACCACAGGGTATGCAACTAATGAAAAACTGTTTTTT. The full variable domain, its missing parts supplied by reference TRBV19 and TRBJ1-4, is DGGITQSPKYLFRKEGQNVTLSCEQNLNHDAMYWYRQDPGQGLRLIYYSQIVNDFQKGDIAEGYSVSREKKESFPLTVTSAQKNPTAFYLCASTTGYATNEKLFFGSGTQLSVL.

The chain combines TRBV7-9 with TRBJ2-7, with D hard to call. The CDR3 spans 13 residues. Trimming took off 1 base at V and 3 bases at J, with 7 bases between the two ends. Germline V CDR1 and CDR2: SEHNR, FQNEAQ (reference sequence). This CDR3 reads CASSLGGVYEQYF. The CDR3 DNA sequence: TGTGCCAGCAGCTTAGGTGGTGTCTACGAGCAGTACTTC.

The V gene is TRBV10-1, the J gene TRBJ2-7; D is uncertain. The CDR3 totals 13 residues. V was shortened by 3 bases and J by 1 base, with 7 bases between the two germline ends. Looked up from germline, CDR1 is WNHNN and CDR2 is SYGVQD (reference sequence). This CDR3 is CASSDGISYEQYF. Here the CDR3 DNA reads TGCGCCAGCAGTGATGGAATATCCTACGAGCAGTACTTC.

The CDR3 DNA reads TGCGCCAGCAGCCAAGGACAGGGAACGAACACTGAAGCTTTCTTT. This sequence encodes CASSQGQGTNTEAFF. The chain uses TRBV4-1 and TRBJ1-1; 7 bases map to TRBD1. This CDR3 is 15 amino acids long. V lost 1 base to trimming and J lost 1 base; unmatched junction nucleotides: 3. Germline V gene lookup returns CDR1 MGHRA and CDR2 YSYEKL.

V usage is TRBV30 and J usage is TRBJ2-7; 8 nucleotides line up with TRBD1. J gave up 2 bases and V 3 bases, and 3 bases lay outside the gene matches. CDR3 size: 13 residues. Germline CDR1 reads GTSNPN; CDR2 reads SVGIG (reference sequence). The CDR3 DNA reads TGTGCCTGGAGCCTGGGACAGGCCTACGAGCAGTACTTC. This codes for CAWSLGQAYEQYF.

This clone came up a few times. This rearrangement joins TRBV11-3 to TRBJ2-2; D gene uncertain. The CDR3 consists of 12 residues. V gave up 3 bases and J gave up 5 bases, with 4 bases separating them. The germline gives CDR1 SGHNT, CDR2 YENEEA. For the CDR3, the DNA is TGTGCCAGCAGCTTCAATACCGGGGAGCTGTTTTTT. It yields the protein CASSFNTGELFF. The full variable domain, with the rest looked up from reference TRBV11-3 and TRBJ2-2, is EAGVVQSPRYKIIEKKQPVAFWCNPISGHNTLYWYLQNLGQGPELLIRYENEEAVDDSQLPKDRFSAERLKGVDSTLKIQPAELGDSAVYLCASSFNTGELFFGEGSRLTVL.

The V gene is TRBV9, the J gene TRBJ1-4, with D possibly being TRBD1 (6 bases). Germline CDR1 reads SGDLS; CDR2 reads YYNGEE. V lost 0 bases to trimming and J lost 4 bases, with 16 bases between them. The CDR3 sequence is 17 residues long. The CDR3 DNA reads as TGTGCCAGCAGCGTAGGGCCAGGGAGGGGGTTTAATGAAAAACTGTTTTTT. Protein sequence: CASSVGPGRGFNEKLFF.

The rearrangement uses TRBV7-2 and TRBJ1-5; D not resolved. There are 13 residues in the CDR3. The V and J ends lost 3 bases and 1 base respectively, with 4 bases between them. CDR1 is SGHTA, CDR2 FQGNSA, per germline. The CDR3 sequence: CASSFGSNQPQHF. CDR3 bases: TGTGCCAGCAGCTTTGGCAGCAATCAGCCCCAGCATTTT. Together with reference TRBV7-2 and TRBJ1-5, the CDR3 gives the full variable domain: GAGVSQSPSNKVTEKGKDVELRCDPISGHTALYWYRQSLGQGLEFLIYFQGNSAPDKSGLPSDRFSAERTGGSVSTLTIQRTQQEDSAVYLCASSFGSNQPQHFGDGTRLSIL.

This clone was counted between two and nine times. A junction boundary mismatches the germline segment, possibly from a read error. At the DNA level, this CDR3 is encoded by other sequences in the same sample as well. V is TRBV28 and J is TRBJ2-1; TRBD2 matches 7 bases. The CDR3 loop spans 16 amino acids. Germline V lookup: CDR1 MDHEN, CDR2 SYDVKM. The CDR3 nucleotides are TGTGCCAGCAGTTTACCGAGCGGGATATCCTATAATGAGCAGTTCTTC. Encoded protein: CASSLPSGISYNEQFF.

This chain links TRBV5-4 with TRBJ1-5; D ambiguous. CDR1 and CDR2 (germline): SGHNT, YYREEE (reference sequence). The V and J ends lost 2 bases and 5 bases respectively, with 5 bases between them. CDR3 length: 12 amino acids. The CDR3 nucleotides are TGTGCCAGCAGCTTCGGGGATCAGCCCCAGCATTTT. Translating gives CASSFGDQPQHF.

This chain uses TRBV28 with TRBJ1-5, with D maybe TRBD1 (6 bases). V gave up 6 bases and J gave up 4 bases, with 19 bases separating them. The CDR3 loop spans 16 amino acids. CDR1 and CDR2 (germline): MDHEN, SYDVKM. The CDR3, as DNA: TGTGCCAGCAGCCCGAGGCCGACAGGCGGGAATCAGCCCCAGCATTTT. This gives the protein CASSPRPTGGNQPQHF.

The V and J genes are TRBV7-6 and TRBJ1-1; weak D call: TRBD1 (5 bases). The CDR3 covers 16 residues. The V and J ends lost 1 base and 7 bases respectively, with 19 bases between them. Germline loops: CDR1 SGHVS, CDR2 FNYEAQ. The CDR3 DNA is TGTGCCAGCAGCTTAGGCCGGGGCGAGCGCGGGGGTGAAGCTTTCTTT. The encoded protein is CASSLGRGERGGEAFF.

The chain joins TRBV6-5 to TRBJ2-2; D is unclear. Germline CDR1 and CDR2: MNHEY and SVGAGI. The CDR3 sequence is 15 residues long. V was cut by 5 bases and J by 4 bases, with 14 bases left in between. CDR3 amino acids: CASSPFSAITGELFF. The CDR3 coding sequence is TGTGCCAGCAGTCCTTTTTCGGCCATCACCGGGGAGCTGTTTTTT.

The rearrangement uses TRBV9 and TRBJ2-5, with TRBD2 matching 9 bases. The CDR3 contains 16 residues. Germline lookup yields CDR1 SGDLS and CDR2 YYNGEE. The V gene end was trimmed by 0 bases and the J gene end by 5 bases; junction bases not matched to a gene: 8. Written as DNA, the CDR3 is TGTGCCAGCAGCGTAGGGGATAGCGGGAGACCGGAGACCCAGTACTTC. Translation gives CASSVGDSGRPETQYF.